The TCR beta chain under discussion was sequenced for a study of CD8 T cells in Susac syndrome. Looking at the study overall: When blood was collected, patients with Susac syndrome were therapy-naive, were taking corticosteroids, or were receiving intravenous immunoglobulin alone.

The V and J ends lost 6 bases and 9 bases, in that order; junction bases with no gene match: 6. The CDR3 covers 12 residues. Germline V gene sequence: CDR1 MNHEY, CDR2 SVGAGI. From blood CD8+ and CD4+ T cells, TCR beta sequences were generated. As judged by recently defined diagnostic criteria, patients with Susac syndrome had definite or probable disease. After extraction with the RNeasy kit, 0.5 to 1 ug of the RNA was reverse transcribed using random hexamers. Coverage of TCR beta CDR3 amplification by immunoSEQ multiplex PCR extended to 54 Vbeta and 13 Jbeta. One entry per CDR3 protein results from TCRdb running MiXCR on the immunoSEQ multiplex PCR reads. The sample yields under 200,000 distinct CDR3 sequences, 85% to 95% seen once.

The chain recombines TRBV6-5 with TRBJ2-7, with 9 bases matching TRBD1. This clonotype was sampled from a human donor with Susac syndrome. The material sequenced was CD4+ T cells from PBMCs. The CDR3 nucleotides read TGTGCCAGCAGAGGGACAGGGAAGGGGCAGTACTTC. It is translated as CASRGTGKGQYF.